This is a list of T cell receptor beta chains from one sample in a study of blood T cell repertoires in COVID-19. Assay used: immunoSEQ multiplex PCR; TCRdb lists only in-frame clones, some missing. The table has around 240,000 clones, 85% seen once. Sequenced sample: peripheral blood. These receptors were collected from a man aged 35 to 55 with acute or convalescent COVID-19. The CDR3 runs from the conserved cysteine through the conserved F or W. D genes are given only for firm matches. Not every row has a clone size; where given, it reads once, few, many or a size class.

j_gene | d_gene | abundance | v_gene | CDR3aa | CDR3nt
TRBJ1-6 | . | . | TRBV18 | CASSPVTGSYNSPLHF | TGTGCCAGCTCACCGGTAACAGGCTCCTATAATTCACCCCTCCACTTT
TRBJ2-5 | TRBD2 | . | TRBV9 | CASSWGLAGAETQYF | TGTGCCAGCAGCTGGGGACTAGCGGGGGCGGAGACCCAGTACTTC
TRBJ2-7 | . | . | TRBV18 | CASSLQDTDYEQYF | TGTGCCAGCTCACTTCAAGACACAGACTACGAGCAGTACTTC
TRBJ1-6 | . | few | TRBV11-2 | CASSRVYLTGPEALHF | TGTGCCAGCAGCCGAGTATACCTGACAGGCCCGGAGGCCCTCCACTTT
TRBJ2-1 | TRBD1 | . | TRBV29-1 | CSVLTGDEQFF | TGCAGCGTTTTGACAGGGGACGAGCAGTTCTTC
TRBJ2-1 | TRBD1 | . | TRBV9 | CASSQQGAYNEQFF | TGTGCCAGCAGCCAACAGGGGGCCTACAATGAGCAGTTCTTC
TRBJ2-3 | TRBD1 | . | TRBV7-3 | CASSLSGQVGSDTQYF | TGTGCCAGCAGCCTCTCAGGACAGGTTGGATCGGATACGCAGTATTTT
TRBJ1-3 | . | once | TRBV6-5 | CASSRPQGNTIYF | TGTGCCAGCAGCAGACCACAGGGAAACACCATATATTTT
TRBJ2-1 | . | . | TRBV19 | CASSIFRGYEQFF | TGTGCCAGTAGTATTTTCAGGGGCTATGAGCAGTTCTTC
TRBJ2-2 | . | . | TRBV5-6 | CASSHWSPGELFF | TGTGCCAGCAGCCACTGGAGTCCCGGGGAGCTGTTTTTT
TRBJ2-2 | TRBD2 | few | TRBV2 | CASRGTSFTGELFF | TGTGCCAGCAGAGGGACTAGTTTCACCGGGGAGCTGTTTTTT
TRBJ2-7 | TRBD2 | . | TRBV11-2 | CASSSPVRGEYEQYF | TGTGCCAGCAGCTCGCCTGTTCGGGGGGAATACGAGCAGTACTTC
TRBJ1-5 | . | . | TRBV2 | CASSGQYSNQPQHF | TGTGCCAGCAGTGGACAGTATAGCAATCAGCCCCAGCATTTT
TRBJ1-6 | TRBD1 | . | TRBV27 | CASSSTGQSNSPLHF | TGTGCCAGCAGTTCAACGGGACAGAGTAATTCACCCCTCCACTTT
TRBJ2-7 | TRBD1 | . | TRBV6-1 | CASSEALGYRQGQSSYEQYF | TGTGCCAGCAGTGAAGCCCTGGGTTATCGACAGGGCCAAAGCTCCTACGAGCAGTACTTC
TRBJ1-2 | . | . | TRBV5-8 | CASSELQVYGYTF | TGTGCCAGCAGCGAGCTACAGGTGTATGGCTACACCTTC
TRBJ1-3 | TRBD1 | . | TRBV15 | CATSIMTGGSGNTIYF | TGTGCCACCAGCATTATGACAGGGGGCTCTGGAAACACCATATATTTT
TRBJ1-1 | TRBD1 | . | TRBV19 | CASSINRGRDTEAFF | TGTGCCAGTAGTATAAACAGGGGGCGCGACACTGAAGCTTTCTTT
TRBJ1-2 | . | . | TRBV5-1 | CASSLGAREDGYTF | TGCGCCAGCAGCTTGGGGGCCAGGGAGGATGGCTACACCTTC